Listed below are T cell receptor beta chains from one sample, sequenced in a study of breast tumors, draining lymph nodes, adjacent tissues. TCRdb reprocessed the multiplex PCR reads with MiXCR, giving one entry per CDR3 protein. Of fewer than 140,000 distinct CDR3 sequences in the sample, about 31% are singletons; the top ten hold approximately 5%. Material: axillary lymph node tissue. Receptors were obtained from a female donor with breast cancer. Some clones in this sample may be carry-over from other donors' samples. The CDR3 runs from the conserved cysteine through the conserved F or W. D genes are given only for firm matches. Rows may omit the clone size; those that give it use once, few, many or a size class.

V gene	clone size	J gene	D gene	CDR3 DNA	CDR3 protein
TRBV6-6	many	TRBJ1-5	TRBD1	TGTGCCAGCAGTCTCCCCTCCGGGACAGGGTTAGGTCAGCCCCAGCATTTT	CASSLPSGTGLGQPQHF
TRBV7-2	-	TRBJ2-3	TRBD2	TGTGCCAGCGGCTTCCCTAGCGGCTCTCGGTATTTT	CASGFPSGSRYF
TRBV5-5	many	TRBJ1-3	-	TGTGCCAGCAGCTTGGCCAGGGAGTTTGGAGGAAACACCATATATTTT	CASSLAREFGGNTIYF
TRBV19	many	TRBJ1-4	TRBD1	TGTGCCAGTAGACGACAGGGAACTAATGAAAAACTGTTTTTT	CASRRQGTNEKLFF
TRBV4-1	-	TRBJ1-6	-	TGCGCCAGCAGCGCCTCCCTCGGGAGGGGCTATAATTCACCCCTCCACTTT	CASSASLGRGYNSPLHF
TRBV30	-	TRBJ2-1	TRBD1	TGTGCCTGGAGTATGACAGGGGCTAATGAGCAGTTCTTC	CAWSMTGANEQFF
TRBV7-2	many	TRBJ2-7	-	TGTGCCAGCAGCTTAGAGTGGGGCGAGCAGTACTTC	CASSLEWGEQYF
TRBV27	many	TRBJ2-7	-	TGTGCCAGCAGCACCGGGACAAGCTTCGAGCAGTACTTC	CASSTGTSFEQYF
TRBV2	once	TRBJ2-1	TRBD2	TGTGCCAGCAGTGCTACTAGCGGGAGGGCGTATGAGCAGTTCTTC	CASSATSGRAYEQFF
TRBV10-3	many	TRBJ1-6	-	TGTGCCATCAGTGAGTCGTCTAGGGAAAATTCACCCCTCCACTTT	CAISESSRENSPLHF
TRBV6-2/TRBV6-3	many	TRBJ1-6	-	TGTGCCAGCAGTCACTCGGAAGGCAGAGGCAATTCACCCCTCCACTTT	CASSHSEGRGNSPLHF
TRBV11-3	many	TRBJ2-1	-	TGTGCCAGCAGCTTGGACAACTCCTACAATGAGCAGTTCTTC	CASSLDNSYNEQFF
TRBV6-6	many	TRBJ2-1	-	TGTGCCAGCAGTTACGAGAAATACAATGAGCAGTTCTTC	CASSYEKYNEQFF
TRBV5-1	many	TRBJ2-1	-	TGCGCCAGCAGCTTTGGGGGCGATGAGCAGTTCTTC	CASSFGGDEQFF
TRBV2	many	TRBJ1-4	-	TGTGCCAAGGGGTCAAGTGAAAAACTGTTTTTT	CAKGSSEKLFF
TRBV4-1	many	TRBJ1-2	TRBD1	TGCGCCAGCAGCCGTTATTCTCGAAAATCCGGGACAGGGGGCGCGAACTATGGCTACACCTTC	CASSRYSRKSGTGGANYGYTF